This T cell receptor (beta chain) derives from a study of T cells in Graves' hyperthyroidism and ophthalmopathy. The patients, who ranged from 18 to 65 in age, presented with newly diagnosed hyperthyroidism lasting under 2 months. Over 9 ml of fresh peripheral blood supplied the PBMCs. RNA transcripts served as the template for amplifying TCR beta CDR3 regions. The HTBI primer set served for first-round RT-PCR of the TCR CDR3. TCRdb reanalysed the multiplex PCR reads using MiXCR and keeps one entry per CDR3 protein. The table has hundreds of thousands of distinct CDR3 sequences, 13% seen once. The J segment lost 7 bases and the V segment lost 1 base, leaving 14 bases of the junction unmatched. Germline CDR1 reads SGHRS; CDR2 reads YFSETQ. This CDR3 is built from 18 residues.

The chain couples TRBV5-1 to TRBJ1-6; TRBD1 agrees at 7 bases. Sequencing was performed on blood. This receptor was identified in a woman between 18 and 30 years old with Graves' hyperthyroidism. The CDR3 sequence: CASSLSSSTGQRNSPLHF. CDR3 nucleotide sequence: TGCGCCAGCAGCTTGTCATCCTCCACGGGACAGAGAAATTCACCCCTCCACTTT.